The clone carrying this T cell receptor beta chain was detected only once. The antigen remains unidentified. Primers included in the PCR were 60 Vbeta and 13 Jbeta primers. Only in-frame clones appear in the TCRdb table, and some are missing; sequencing was by immunoSEQ multiplex PCR. Of more than 85,000 clones in the sample, over 60% were seen once. This entry comes from a study of cytomegalovirus exposure and HLA in healthy donors. Study observations and caveats: What a later analysis reportedly showed was that an Asian-associated ancestry cluster had fewer N-insertions than the approximately 670-donor mean.

CDR1 is LNHDA, CDR2 SQIVND, per germline (reference sequence). Between the trimmed V and J ends, which lost 4 bases and 8 bases, there was a span of 12 bases. This CDR3 region has 13 residues. The V and J genes are TRBV19 and TRBJ1-5; tentatively, D is TRBD1 (5 bases). The sample was PBMCs. The TCR originated in a man aged 35-49 years in good health and CMV-seropositive. The CDR3 DNA reads TGTGCCAGTAGTACTGGGGGGTGGGAGCCCCAGCATTTT. This translates into CASSTGGWEPQHF. Drawing the rest from reference TRBV19 and TRBJ1-5, the complete variable domain is DGGITQSPKYLFRKEGQNVTLSCEQNLNHDAMYWYRQDPGQGLRLIYYSQIVNDFQKGDIAEGYSVSREKKESFPLTVTSAQKNPTAFYLCASSTGGWEPQHFGDGTRLSIL.